The rows below give T cell receptor beta chains drawn from one sample of a study of blood T cell repertoires in COVID-19. The repertoire was sequenced with immunoSEQ multiplex PCR; TCRdb's copy has only in-frame clones and lacks some. The data hold 250,000 to 400,000 clones, with roughly 88% observed a single time. Sample: peripheral blood. The origin of the receptors is a woman in her twenties or thirties with COVID-19, enrolled during active disease. Each CDR3 is given with its conserved first and last residue. D genes are given only for firm matches. Not every row has a clone size; where given, it reads once, few, many or a size class.

j_call	d_call	v_call	clone_size	cdr3_nt	cdr3_aa
TRBJ1-2	TRBD1	TRBV11-3	-	TGTGCCAGCAGCTTGACAGGGGAAGATGGCTACACCTTC	CASSLTGEDGYTF
TRBJ1-1	-	TRBV28	-	TGTGCCAGCAGTACAAGCGCGTCGGGCACTGAAGCTTTCTTT	CASSTSASGTEAFF
TRBJ2-1	-	TRBV5-1	-	TGCGCCAGCAGCTTGGATATAGCGGTCAGCTCCTACAATGAGCAGTTCTTC	CASSLDIAVSSYNEQFF
TRBJ1-2	-	TRBV18	-	TGTGCCAGCTCCCCCTCGGGTGCCCGTACAATTAACTATGGCTACACCTTC	CASSPSGARTINYGYTF
TRBJ2-5	-	TRBV7-2	-	TGTGCCAGCAGCTTAACCGCGGATCAAGAGACCCAGTACTTC	CASSLTADQETQYF
TRBJ1-6	TRBD1	TRBV11-2	-	TGTGCCAGCAGCCCCCGGACAGGGCTCCCCACCCTCCACTTT	CASSPRTGLPTLHF
TRBJ2-1	-	TRBV7-3	-	TGTGCCAGCAGCCCGAACGGCGGGGGCATATACAATGAGCAGTTCTTC	CASSPNGGGIYNEQFF
TRBJ1-2	-	TRBV7-9	-	TGTGCCAGCAGCAGCAGGGAATTCTATGGCTACACCTTC	CASSSREFYGYTF
TRBJ1-4	-	TRBV15	few	TGTGCCACCAGCTCCGGGACACTTTCAACTAATGAAAAACTGTTTTTT	CATSSGTLSTNEKLFF
TRBJ2-5	-	TRBV4-1	-	TGCGCCAGCAGCCAAGAATCCCCTAGCCCACAGTACTTC	CASSQESPSPQYF
TRBJ1-5	TRBD1	TRBV18	once	TGTGCCAGCTCACCAGACAGGGGGCATCGTCAGCCCCAGCATTTT	CASSPDRGHRQPQHF
TRBJ2-1	-	TRBV30	-	TGTGCCTGGAGTGTAAGGGGCCTGTCCCAATACAATGAGCAGTTCTTC	CAWSVRGLSQYNEQFF
TRBJ2-2	TRBD1	TRBV15	-	TGTGCCACCAGCGGTCAGGGGGACAACACCGGGGAGCTGTTTTTT	CATSGQGDNTGELFF
TRBJ1-2	TRBD1	TRBV25-1	once	TGTGCCAGCAGTGAACCAGCCTCTAGGACAGGAGAGGGCTACACCTTC	CASSEPASRTGEGYTF